This T cell receptor (beta chain) was profiled in a study of T cells in Graves' hyperthyroidism and ophthalmopathy. Amplified TCR beta CDR3 regions came from RNA transcripts. When the TCR CDR3 underwent first-round RT-PCR, the HTBI primer set was used. TCRdb reprocessed the multiplex PCR reads via MiXCR and lists one record per CDR3 protein. This sample has about 720,000 distinct CDR3 sequences, with over 15% found just once. The study, taken as a whole, reports: The model forecast ophthalmopathy, anticipating it by a median around 6.9 months before onset.

At least ten counts were recorded for this clonotype. The antigen is unknown. Sample: blood. This TCR came from a woman aged 45 to 65 with Graves' hyperthyroidism that later progressed to Graves' ophthalmopathy.

Here the CDR3 reads CASSYGTAYSNQPQHF. The CDR3 nucleotides read TGTGCCAGCAGTTACGGGACCGCGTATAGCAATCAGCCCCAGCATTTT. This rearrangement joins TRBV12-3 or TRBV12-4 to TRBJ1-5; TRBD1 might be the D (5 bases). This CDR3 comprises 16 residues. V gave up 4 bases and J gave up 0 bases, with 13 bases separating them.